This TCR beta chain was recovered during a study of CD4 and CD8 cells across lung adenocarcinoma regions. For this clonotype: The germline gene is not matched at one end of the junction; a read error may be the cause.

The CDR3 is 13 residues long. From germline, CDR1 is KGHDR and CDR2 SFDVKD. TCRdb analysed the PCR reads with MiXCR anew, one entry per CDR3 protein. The table lists 3,500 to 4,500 distinct CDR3 sequences, 60% to 75% of them singletons, with 16% in the top ten. Sequenced: CD4+ T cells from the center of a lung tumor. This chain joins TRBV24-1 and TRBJ1-1, with D uncertain. This TCR derives from a male donor with lung adenocarcinoma. The CD4 and CD8 labels of this study may be unreliable. CDR3 sequence: CATSVAGNTEAIF. As DNA, the CDR3 is TGTGCCACCAGTGTGGCCGGTAACACTGAAGCCATCTTC.